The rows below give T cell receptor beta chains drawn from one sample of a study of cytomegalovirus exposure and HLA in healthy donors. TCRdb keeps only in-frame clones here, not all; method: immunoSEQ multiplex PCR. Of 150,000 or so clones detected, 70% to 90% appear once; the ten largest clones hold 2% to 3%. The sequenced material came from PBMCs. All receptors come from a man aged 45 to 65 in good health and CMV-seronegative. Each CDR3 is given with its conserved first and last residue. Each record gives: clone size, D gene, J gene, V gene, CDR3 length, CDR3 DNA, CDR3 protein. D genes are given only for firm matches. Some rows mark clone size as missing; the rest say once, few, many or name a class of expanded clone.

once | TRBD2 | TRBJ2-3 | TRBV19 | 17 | TGTGCCAGTAGTATAGTGGCTAGCGGGGGAGGGACAGATACGCAGTATTTT | CASSIVASGGGTDTQYF
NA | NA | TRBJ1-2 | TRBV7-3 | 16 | TGTGCCAGCAGCCTAGACGCGGCGGATAGGGGCTATGGCTACACCTTC | CASSLDAADRGYGYTF
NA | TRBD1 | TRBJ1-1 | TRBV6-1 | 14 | TGTGCCAGCAGTCAGGGGACAGTGAACACTGAAGCTTTCTTT | CASSQGTVNTEAFF
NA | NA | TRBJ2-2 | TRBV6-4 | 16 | TGTGCCAGCAGTGACGGCAGGCGTCCGAACACCGGGGAGCTGTTTTTT | CASSDGRRPNTGELFF
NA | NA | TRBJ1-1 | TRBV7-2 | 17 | TGTGCCAGCAGCTTAGAACCGGACAGACTCATGAACACTGAAGCTTTCTTT | CASSLEPDRLMNTEAFF
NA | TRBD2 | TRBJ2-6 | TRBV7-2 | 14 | TGTGCCAGCAGCGCCCTTCTACGGGGGGACGTCCTGACTTTC | CASSALLRGDVLTF
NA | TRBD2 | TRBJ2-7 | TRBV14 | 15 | TGTGCCAGCAGCCAAGACGCGGGGGGCTCCTACGAGCAGTACTTC | CASSQDAGGSYEQYF
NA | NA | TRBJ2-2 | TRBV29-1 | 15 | TGCAGCGTTGCGTTCCTGGGGGGGAACACCGGGGAGCTGTTTTTT | CSVAFLGGNTGELFF
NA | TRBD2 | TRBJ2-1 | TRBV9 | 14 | TGTGCCAGCAGCGTAGCAGGGACTAGGAATGAGCAGTTCTTC | CASSVAGTRNEQFF
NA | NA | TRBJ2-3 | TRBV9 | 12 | TGTGCCAGCGGGCCGGTTTCCGATACGCAGTATTTT | CASGPVSDTQYF
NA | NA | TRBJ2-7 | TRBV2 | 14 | TGTGCCAGCAGCCAGGGGTTTGTCCCCTACGAGCAGTACTTC | CASSQGFVPYEQYF
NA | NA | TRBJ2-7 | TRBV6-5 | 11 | TGTGCCAGCACTCTCCCCTACGAGCAGTACTTC | CASTLPYEQYF
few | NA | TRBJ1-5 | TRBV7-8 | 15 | TGTGCCAGCAGCTTAAAAGAGGGAATCAATCAGCCCCAGCATTTT | CASSLKEGINQPQHF
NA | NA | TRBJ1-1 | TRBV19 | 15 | TGTGCCAGTAGTATCCAAAGGCGAGCGGGCACTGAAGCTTTCTTT | CASSIQRRAGTEAFF
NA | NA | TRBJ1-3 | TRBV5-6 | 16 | TGTGCCAGCAGCTTGGGACAGTTGTTCTCTGGAAACACCATATATTTT | CASSLGQLFSGNTIYF
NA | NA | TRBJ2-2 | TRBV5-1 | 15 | TGCGCCAGCAGCTTGGTGAGGGCCTCATCCGGGGAGCTGTTTTTT | CASSLVRASSGELFF
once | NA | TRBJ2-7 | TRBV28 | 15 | TGTGCCAGCAGATCGGGCAGGAGGGGCACAAAAGTCGAGTACTTC | CASRSGRRGTKVEYF
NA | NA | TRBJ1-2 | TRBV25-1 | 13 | TGTGCCAGCAGTGAGTTTCAGCGGTCTGGCTACACCTTC | CASSEFQRSGYTF
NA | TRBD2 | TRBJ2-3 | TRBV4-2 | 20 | TGTGCCAGCAGCCAAGAGCTAGCGGGGGGGAGAATAATGAGCACAGATACGCAGTATTTT | CASSQELAGGRIMSTDTQYF
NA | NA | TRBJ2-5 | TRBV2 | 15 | TGTGCCAGCAGTGAAGAGTCGGGAGTGCGAGAGACCCAGTACTTC | CASSEESGVRETQYF
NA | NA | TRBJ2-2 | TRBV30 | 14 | TGTGCCTGGCAAGCGGGCCTGAACACCGGGGAGCTGTTTTTT | CAWQAGLNTGELFF
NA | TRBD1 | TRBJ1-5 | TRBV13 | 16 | TGTGCCAGCAGCGCGACAGGGGGCGGAAGCAATCAGCCCCAGCATTTT | CASSATGGGSNQPQHF
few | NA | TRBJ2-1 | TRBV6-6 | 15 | TGTGCCAGCAGTTATAATTCTGCGCCCTTTAATGAGCAGTTCTTC | CASSYNSAPFNEQFF
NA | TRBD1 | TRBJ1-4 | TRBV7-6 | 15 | TGTGCCAGCAGCCAAACCCCCGGGACAGTTGAAAAACTGTTTTTT | CASSQTPGTVEKLFF
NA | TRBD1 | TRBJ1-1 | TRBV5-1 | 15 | TGCGCCAGCAGCTTGGTGGGACAGGGGAACACTGAAGCTTTCTTT | CASSLVGQGNTEAFF
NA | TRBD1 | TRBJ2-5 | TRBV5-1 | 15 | TGCGCCAGCAGCCCACGGACAGGGGGGGAACGGACCCAGTACTTC | CASSPRTGGERTQYF
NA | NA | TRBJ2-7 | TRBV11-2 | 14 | TGTGCCAGCAGCTTAGGGGGGGGCCCATACGAGCAGTACTTC | CASSLGGGPYEQYF
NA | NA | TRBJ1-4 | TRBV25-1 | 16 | TGTGCCAGCAGTGAATCCTTCGGAGCAACTAATGAAAAACTGTTTTTT | CASSESFGATNEKLFF
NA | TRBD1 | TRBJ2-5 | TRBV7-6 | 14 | TGTGCCAGCAGCCCCCAGGGGGTACGGGAGACCCAGTACTTC | CASSPQGVRETQYF
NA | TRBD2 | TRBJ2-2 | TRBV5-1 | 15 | TGCGCCAGCAGTACTAGCGGGGCGAACACCGGGGAGCTGTTTTTT | CASSTSGANTGELFF